The source of this TCR beta chain is a study of regulatory T cells in long-lasting Graves disease (dated by TCRdb to 2020 to 2023). With regard to the full study: Persistent Graves' disease was defined as persistently positive TSH receptor autoantibodies together with antithyroid drug treatment for over 5 years. The study took place in China and was registered as a clinical trial. Antithyroid drugs had been taken for approximately 10 years on average by persistent Graves' disease patients in the clinical cohort. TCR sequencing covered approximately 13 persistent and roughly 20 newly diagnosed Graves' disease patients, around 35 samples in total. Patients with persistent Graves' disease were compared with patients with newly diagnosed Graves' disease using TCR sequencing and RNA sequencing of peripheral blood. Broader findings and caveats from the paper: As a limitation, the authors acknowledged that the small sample size may reduce accuracy. Patients with persistent disease shared more public clonotypes (about 2,500) than newly diagnosed patients did (approximately 990). Preferential use of TRBV28, TRBJ1-2 and TRBJ2-5 was observed in persistent disease, whereas TRBV20-1 and TRBJ2-1 were favored in newly diagnosed disease. Sequencing and analysis were restricted to the TCR beta chain. The study examined only peripheral blood because the primary lesion, thyroid tissue, could not be accessed. Compared with newly diagnosed patients, patients with persistent Graves' disease had lower TCR Shannon entropy and fewer highly expanded clones, which suggests clonal expansion.

The library was made by multiplex PCR. TCRdb names Illumina HiSeq 4000 as the instrument used. CDR3 regions were amplified by Arm-PCR with iRepertoire HTBI primers to construct TCR beta libraries. PCR products were gel purified before sequencing. The study's own analysis went as follows. Across samples, 60 to 80 TRBV and 12 to 15 TRBJ segments were identified and used for gene usage analysis of CDR3 amino acid clonotypes. Filtered high-quality paired reads were merged into contigs using COPE and FqMerger. BLAST was used to align contigs to IMGT TRBV, TRBD and TRBJ reference genes, and CDR3 was defined according to IMGT. Any clonotype with a frequency above 0.1% was classified as a highly expanded clone. Shannon entropy was used to measure repertoire diversity, and the Gini coefficient was used to measure V-J evenness. A clonotype found in more than one individual was treated as public. TCRdb redid the processing of the public reads, applying fastp at Q25 and MiXCR, and retained in-frame beta chains. For every CDR3 protein sequence, its rows merge into one entry that carries the most common genes and DNA. TCRdb's processing, not the study's, gives the V and J calls here. In this sample the table shows about 290,000 distinct CDR3 sequences, roughly 21% of which occur a single time. Of the sample, about 56% is held by the ten largest clones.

The time point label here, explained by the study, means: persistent/refractory GD, antithyroid drugs over 5 years with positive TRAb. For both TCR sequencing and RNA sequencing, RNA was extracted from PBMCs in TRIzol. The diagnosis of Graves' disease was made according to American Thyroid Association guidelines. Patients for the study were recruited at an endocrinology department in Xi'an, China. Each patient gave approximately 10 milliliters of peripheral blood, collected in an EDTA anticoagulant tube. Ficoll Paque Plus density gradient separation was used to isolate PBMCs, and no additional T cell sorting was done. An Agilent 2100 Bioanalyzer and agarose gel were used to check RNA quality, while a NanoDrop 2000 measured RNA concentration. This clonotype has at least ten counts. Its cognate antigen has yet to be identified. No quality values exist for individual bases; no much larger clone is one base distant.

Including the terminal cysteine and phenylalanine, the CDR3 comprises 13 residues. The kept DNA is CDR3 alone, 39 bases in frame from the first base. Clipping removes 6 bases from V and 5 bases from J, with 8 as the unmatched junction base count. CDR1 and CDR2 were assigned from the germline V gene (reference sequence) as DFQATT and SNEGSKA. This receptor was obtained from a female donor with Graves disease. The V gene is TRBV20-1 and the J gene is TRBJ2-5; TRBD2 aligns with 8 central bases. The material was peripheral blood mononuclear cells (PBMCs), obtained when the disease was refractory, from a patient treated with antithyroid drugs. At the DNA level, the sequence is TGCAGTGCCCCGGGAGGGAACGGGGAGACCCAGTACTTC. It specifies CSAPGGNGETQYF.